The clone carrying this T cell receptor (beta chain) was recorded once. The target antigen is unknown. This entry is derived from a study of cytomegalovirus exposure and HLA in healthy donors. Background on the study: Of the donors genotyped, approximately 410 in all, about 81% fell in the Caucasian-associated ancestry cluster. Broader study findings: A classifier reportedly called cytomegalovirus status with high sensitivity and specificity. In most subjects, TCR beta sequences reportedly gave accurate predictions of HLA-A and HLA-B alleles. A later analysis appeared to link common viral pathogens to several of the most significant clusters.

PCR primers comprised 60 Vbeta and 13 Jbeta primers. Sequencing used immunoSEQ multiplex PCR; TCRdb keeps in-frame clones, though not all of them. The data hold about 130,000 clones, with approximately 80% observed a single time. V was shortened by 0 bases and J by 3 bases, with 17 bases between the two germline ends. This CDR3 is built from 17 residues. Germline V lookup: CDR1 PRHDT, CDR2 FYEKMQ (reference sequence). V and J are TRBV13 and TRBJ2-5; maybe TRBD1 (5 bases). Sequenced: PBMCs. The TCR originated in a woman between 35 and 50 years old in good health and CMV-seronegative. CDR3 in amino acids: CASSLGPTGSLKETQYF. DNA of the CDR3: TGTGCCAGCAGCTTAGGCCCCACAGGCTCCCTAAAAGAGACCCAGTACTTC.